The 16 T cell receptor beta chains reported below all come from one sample, sequenced in a study of T cell responses to AZD1222 COVID-19 vaccine. Using immunoSEQ multiplex PCR, the repertoire was profiled, and TCRdb retains in-frame clones only, with some absent. The table has about 76,000 clones, 70% to 80% seen once. Specimen: peripheral blood, collected 28 days after the second dose of the MenACWY control vaccine. Receptors originate from an adult who received the MenACWY meningococcal vaccine as a control.

The V gene is TRBV10-3, the J gene TRBJ2-2; no clear D. V was cut by 3 bases and J by 1 base, with 9 bases left in between. This CDR3 region has 15 residues. The germline CDR1 and CDR2 sequences are ENHRY and SYGVKD. CDR3 protein: CAISELLGNTGELFF. CDR3 nucleotides: TGTGCCATCAGTGAACTCTTGGGGAACACCGGGGAGCTGTTTTTT.

The chain's CDR3 is CASSLMTDTEAFF. The DNA for the CDR3 is TGTGCCAGCAGCTTAATGACAGACACTGAAGCTTTCTTT. This chain links TRBV7-3 with TRBJ1-1, with a weak D call TRBD1 (5 bases). Trimming pared 1 base from V and 3 bases from J, leaving 6 bases between. CDR3 length: 13 amino acids. Germline CDR1 SGHTA, CDR2 FQGTGA. The full variable domain, in which reference TRBV7-3 and TRBJ1-1 provide the parts outside the CDR3, is GAGVSQTPSNKVTEKGKYVELRCDPISGHTALYWYRQSLGQGPEFLIYFQGTGAADDSGLPNDRFFAVRPEGSVSTLKIQRTERGDSAVYLCASSLMTDTEAFFGQGTRLTVV.

The chain is built from TRBV5-4 and TRBJ1-2; D possibly corresponds to TRBD1 (5 bases). The germline gives CDR1 SGHNT, CDR2 YYREEE (reference sequence). The CDR3 consists of 15 residues. Trimming left V 0 bases short and J 3 bases short, with 12 bases between. The CDR3 loop is CASSLGLLGDYGYTF. The CDR3 nucleotides are TGTGCCAGCAGCTTGGGTCTTCTAGGGGACTATGGCTACACCTTC.

This chain connects TRBV10-3 to TRBJ2-2; 10 positions match TRBD2. Germline V CDR1 and CDR2: ENHRY, SYGVKD. With 10 bases clipped from V and 8 bases from J, the junction kept 13 bases outside the gene matches. CDR3 length: 15 residues. DNA for the CDR3: TGTGCCAGCCAAGGGCTAGCGGGGGTCAAGGGGGAGCTGTTTTTT. This codes for CASQGLAGVKGELFF.

The chain recombines TRBV30 with TRBJ2-3; D remains unclear. Trimming shortened V by 3 bases and J by 2 bases, and 15 bases separated the two germline ends. Looked up from germline, CDR1 is GTSNPN and CDR2 is SVGIG (reference sequence). The length of the CDR3 is 15 residues. The CDR3 region has the DNA TGTGCCTGGAGACCTCGCCCCCAGGTCACAGATACGCAGTATTTT. Encoded protein: CAWRPRPQVTDTQYF.

This clone turned up a few times. The J gene is TRBJ1-2, the V gene TRBV19; no firm D call. From germline, CDR1 is LNHDA and CDR2 SQIVND (reference sequence). V dropped 4 bases and J dropped 13 bases, with 13 bases sitting between them. CDR3 length: 11 residues. CDR3 loop: CASSTWRSSTF. CDR3 coding DNA: TGTGCCAGTAGTACCTGGAGGAGTTCCACCTTC.

This sequence joins TRBV25-1 and TRBJ2-2; TRBD1 matches at 10 bases. Trimming removed 6 bases from V and 8 bases from J; junction bases left unmatched: 3. Germline assignment: CDR1 MGHDK and CDR2 SYGVNS. The CDR3 length is 13 residues. CDR3 sequence reads: CASRGTGVGELFF. The CDR3 DNA is TGTGCCAGCAGAGGGACAGGGGTGGGGGAGCTGTTTTTT.

The chain recombines TRBV30 with TRBJ1-4, with TRBD1 as a possible D gene (5 bases). Germline V gene lookup returns CDR1 GTSNPN and CDR2 SVGIG (reference sequence). CDR3 length: 12 residues. In DNA form, the CDR3 reads TGTGCTCGGGGGGGGGAAAATGAAAAACTGTTTTTT. Translation: CARGGENEKLFF. Based on the CDR3 plus reference TRBV30 and TRBJ1-4, the full variable domain is SQTIHQWPATLVQPVGSPLSLECTVEGTSNPNLYWYRQAAGRGLQLLFYSVGIGQISSEVPQNLSASRPQDRQFILSSKKLLLSDSGFYLCARGGENEKLFFGSGTQLSVL.

V and J are TRBV5-1 and TRBJ2-1; the D gene is possibly TRBD1 (6 bases). Germline values: CDR1 SGHRS, CDR2 YFSETQ. V lost 0 bases and J 2 bases, leaving 21 bases between the germline ends. CDR3 size: 19 residues. CDR3 DNA sequence: TGCGCCAGCAGCTTGGATGGTTACCCGACAGGAGATCCCTACAATGAGCAGTTCTTC. Amino acid sequence: CASSLDGYPTGDPYNEQFF.

This chain uses TRBV9 with TRBJ2-7; 7 bases are shared with TRBD1. The length of the CDR3 is 13 residues. Germline CDR1 reads SGDLS; CDR2 reads YYNGEE. V shed 4 bases, J shed 6 bases, and the junction held 7 bases outside the gene matches. CDR3: CASSRTGRGEQYF. In nucleotides, the CDR3 is TGTGCCAGCAGCAGGACAGGCCGAGGCGAGCAGTACTTC.

The chain has TRBV27 and TRBJ2-7; D may be TRBD2 (6 bases). Trimming shortened V by 5 bases and J by 7 bases, and 21 bases separated the two germline ends. Germline V gives CDR1 MNHEY, CDR2 SMNVEV (reference sequence). The CDR3 extends over 15 amino acids. CDR3 sequence reads: CASSRSGPWGREQYF. The DNA for the CDR3 is TGTGCCAGCAGTAGGTCTGGGCCCTGGGGGAGGGAGCAGTACTTC.

The genes are TRBV24-1 and TRBJ1-1; D not resolved. The CDR3 has 12 amino acids. The germline V gene has CDR1 KGHDR and CDR2 SFDVKD. Trimming removed 2 bases at V and 4 bases at J, with 4 bases between. DNA for the CDR3: TGTGCCACCAGTGATTCCATCACTGAAGCTTTCTTT. It encodes CATSDSITEAFF.

This rearrangement joins TRBV7-6 to TRBJ2-5; D remains ambiguous. The V end was cut by 4 bases, the J end by 2 bases, with 5 bases between. The V gene's germline CDR1 is SGHVS and CDR2 FNYEAQ. There are 12 residues in the CDR3. CDR3 in amino acids: CASSSGQETQYF. The CDR3 DNA follows: TGTGCCAGCAGCTCAGGACAAGAGACCCAGTACTTC.

This chain uses TRBV3-1 (or the pseudogene TRBV3-2) with TRBJ1-6; possible D gene TRBD1, 5 bases. This CDR3 has 14 amino acids. V was trimmed by 1 base and J by 10 bases, leaving 11 bases between them. Per germline, CDR1 LGHDT and CDR2 YNNKEL (reference sequence). Here the CDR3 reads CASSQGQGGSPLHF. CDR3 in DNA: TGTGCCAGCAGCCAAGGCCAGGGAGGATCACCCCTCCACTTT.

This clone appeared once. The chain combines TRBV30 with TRBJ1-1; TRBD1 agrees at 9 bases. This CDR3 comprises 17 residues. With 0 bases clipped from V and 0 bases from J, the junction kept 8 bases outside the gene matches. Germline CDR1 is GTSNPN and CDR2 is SVGIG (reference sequence). This CDR3 reads CAWSVRFGTGMNTEAFF. The CDR3 DNA reads as TGTGCCTGGAGTGTACGTTTCGGGACAGGGATGAACACTGAAGCTTTCTTT. The full variable domain, completed using reference TRBV30 and TRBJ1-1, is SQTIHQWPATLVQPVGSPLSLECTVEGTSNPNLYWYRQAAGRGLQLLFYSVGIGQISSEVPQNLSASRPQDRQFILSSKKLLLSDSGFYLCAWSVRFGTGMNTEAFFGQGTRLTVV.

This clone has a single count. V and J are TRBV6-2 or TRBV6-3 and TRBJ2-5, with 10 bases identical to TRBD1. The V gene end was trimmed by 2 bases and the J gene end by 5 bases; junction bases not matched to a gene: 11. The CDR3 length is 17 residues. From germline, CDR1 is MNHEY and CDR2 SVGEGT. The CDR3 region is CASSYRQRDRGLETQYF. The CDR3 DNA sequence: TGTGCCAGCAGTTACCGTCAACGGGACAGGGGATTGGAGACCCAGTACTTC.